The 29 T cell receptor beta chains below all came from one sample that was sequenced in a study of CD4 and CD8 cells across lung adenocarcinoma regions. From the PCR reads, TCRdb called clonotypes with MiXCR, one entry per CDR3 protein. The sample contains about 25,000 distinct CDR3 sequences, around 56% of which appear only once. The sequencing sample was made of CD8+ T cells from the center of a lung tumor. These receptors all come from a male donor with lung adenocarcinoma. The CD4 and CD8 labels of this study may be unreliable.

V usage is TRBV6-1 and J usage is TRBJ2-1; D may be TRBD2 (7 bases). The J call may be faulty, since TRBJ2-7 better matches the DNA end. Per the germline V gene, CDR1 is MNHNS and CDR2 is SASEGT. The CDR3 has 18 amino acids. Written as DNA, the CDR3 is TGTGCCAGCGGGGGGGGGGGGGGGGCACGTCTGTGGGGCGAGGAGCAGTACTTC. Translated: CASGGGGGARLWGEEQYF.

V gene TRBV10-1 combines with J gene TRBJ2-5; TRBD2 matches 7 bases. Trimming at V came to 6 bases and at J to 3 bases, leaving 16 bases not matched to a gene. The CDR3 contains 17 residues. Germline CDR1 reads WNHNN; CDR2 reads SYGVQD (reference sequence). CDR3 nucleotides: TGCGCCAGCAGAGCGGGGAGCGTGGGCCTAGACAAAGAGACCCAGTACTTC. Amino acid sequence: CASRAGSVGLDKETQYF.

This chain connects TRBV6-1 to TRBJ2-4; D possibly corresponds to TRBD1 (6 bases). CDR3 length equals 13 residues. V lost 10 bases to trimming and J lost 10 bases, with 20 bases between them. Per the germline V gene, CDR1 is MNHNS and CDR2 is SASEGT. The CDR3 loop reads CATGLGATNIQYF. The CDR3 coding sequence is TGTGCCACGGGGCTGGGGGCCACAAATATTCAGTACTTC.

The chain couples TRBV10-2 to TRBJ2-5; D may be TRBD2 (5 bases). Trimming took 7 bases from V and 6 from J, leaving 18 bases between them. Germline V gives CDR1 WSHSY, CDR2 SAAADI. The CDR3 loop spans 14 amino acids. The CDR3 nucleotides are TGCGCCAGCACACCGGGGTCAGCGTGGAAGACCCAGTACTTC. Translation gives CASTPGSAWKTQYF.

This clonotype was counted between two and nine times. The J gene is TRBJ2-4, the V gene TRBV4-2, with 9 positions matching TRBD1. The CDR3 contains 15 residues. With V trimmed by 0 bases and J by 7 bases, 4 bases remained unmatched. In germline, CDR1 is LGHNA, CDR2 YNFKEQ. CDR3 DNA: TGTGCCAGCAGCCAAGACACAGGGGGCGGGAACATTCAGTACTTC. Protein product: CASSQDTGGGNIQYF.

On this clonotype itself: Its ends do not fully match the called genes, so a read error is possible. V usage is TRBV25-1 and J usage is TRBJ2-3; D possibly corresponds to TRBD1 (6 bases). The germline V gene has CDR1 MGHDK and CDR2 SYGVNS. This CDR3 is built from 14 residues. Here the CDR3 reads CAITETGATNTQYF. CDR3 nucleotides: TGTGCCATCACTGAGACAGGAGCGACAAACACTCAGTATTTC.

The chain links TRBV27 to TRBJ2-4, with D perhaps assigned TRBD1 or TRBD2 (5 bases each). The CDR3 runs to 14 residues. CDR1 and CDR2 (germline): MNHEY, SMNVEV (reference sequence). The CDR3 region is CGVTGLGGKNTQYF. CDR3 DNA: TGTGGCGTCACGGGGCTAGGAGGCAAAAATACTCAGTACTTC.

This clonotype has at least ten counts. CDR3 nucleotides: TGCGCCAGCTGCTCTCTAAGTCCATCCTACGAGCAGTACTTC. Protein product: CASCSLSPSYEQYF. V and J are TRBV10-1 and TRBJ2-1, with D unresolved. The tail of the sequence fits TRBJ2-7 better, so the J call may be wrong. The germline CDR1 and CDR2 sequences are WNHNN and SYGVQD (reference sequence). The CDR3 has 14 amino acids.

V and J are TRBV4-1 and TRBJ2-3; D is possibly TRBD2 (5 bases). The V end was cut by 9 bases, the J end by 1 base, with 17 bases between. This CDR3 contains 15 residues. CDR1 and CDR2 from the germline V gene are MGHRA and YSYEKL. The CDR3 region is CARGQEGVGTDTQYF. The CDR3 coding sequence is TGCGCCAGGGGCCAAGAGGGCGTGGGCACAGATACGCAGTATTTT.

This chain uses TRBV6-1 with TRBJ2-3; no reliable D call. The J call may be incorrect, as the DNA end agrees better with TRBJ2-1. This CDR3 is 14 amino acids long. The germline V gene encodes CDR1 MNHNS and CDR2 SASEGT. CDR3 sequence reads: CASSELTDYDEQFF. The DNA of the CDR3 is TGTGCCAGCAGTGAACTTACGGATTACGATGAGCAGTTCTTC.

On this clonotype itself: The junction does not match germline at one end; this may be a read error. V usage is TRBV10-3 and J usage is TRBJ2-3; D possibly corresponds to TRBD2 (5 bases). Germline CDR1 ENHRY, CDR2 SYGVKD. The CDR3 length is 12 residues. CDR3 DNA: TGTGCGGGGATGGGAGCCAAAAACATGCAGTATTTC. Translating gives CAGMGAKNMQYF.

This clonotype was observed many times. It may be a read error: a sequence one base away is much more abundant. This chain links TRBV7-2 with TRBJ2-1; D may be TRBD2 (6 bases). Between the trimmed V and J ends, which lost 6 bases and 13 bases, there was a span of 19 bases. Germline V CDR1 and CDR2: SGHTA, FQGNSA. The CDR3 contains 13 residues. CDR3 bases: TGTGCCAGCAGTATAGCGGTTGGGGAGACCCAGTTCTTC. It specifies CASSIAVGETQFF.

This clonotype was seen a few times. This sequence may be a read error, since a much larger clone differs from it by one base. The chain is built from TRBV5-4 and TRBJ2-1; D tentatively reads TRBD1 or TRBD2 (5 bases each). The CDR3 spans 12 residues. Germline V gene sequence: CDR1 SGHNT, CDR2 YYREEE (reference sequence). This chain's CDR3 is CASLQDQGEQLF. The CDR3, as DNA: TGTGCCAGCCTCCAGGACCAAGGGGAGCAGCTCTTC.

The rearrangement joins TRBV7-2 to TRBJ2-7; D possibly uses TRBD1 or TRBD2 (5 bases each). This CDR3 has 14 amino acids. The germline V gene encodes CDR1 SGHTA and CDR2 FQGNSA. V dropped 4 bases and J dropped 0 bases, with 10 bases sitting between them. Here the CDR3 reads CASSSRDVSYEQYF. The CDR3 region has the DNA TGTGCCAGCAGCTCTCGGGACGTCTCCTACGAGCAGTACTTC.

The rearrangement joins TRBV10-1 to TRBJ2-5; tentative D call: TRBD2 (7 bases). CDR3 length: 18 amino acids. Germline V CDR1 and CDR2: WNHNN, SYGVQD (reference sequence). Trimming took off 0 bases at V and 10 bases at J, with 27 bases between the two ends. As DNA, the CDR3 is TGCGCCAGCAGTGAGTCCGGGGGCGGGGGCTTTCACCAAGACATCCAGTACTTC. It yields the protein CASSESGGGGFHQDIQYF.

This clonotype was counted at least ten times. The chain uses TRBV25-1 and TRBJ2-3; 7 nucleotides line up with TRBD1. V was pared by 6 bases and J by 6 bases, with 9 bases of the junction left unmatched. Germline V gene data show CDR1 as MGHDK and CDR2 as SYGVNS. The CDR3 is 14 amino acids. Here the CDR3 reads CASRRTGQADTQYF. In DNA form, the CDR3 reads TGTGCCAGCAGAAGGACAGGACAGGCCGATACGCAGTATTTT.

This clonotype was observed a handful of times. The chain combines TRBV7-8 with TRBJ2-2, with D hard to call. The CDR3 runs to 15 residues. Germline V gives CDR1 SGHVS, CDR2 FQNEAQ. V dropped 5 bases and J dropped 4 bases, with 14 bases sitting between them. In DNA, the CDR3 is TGTGCCAGCAGCCACGCCGGCTGGGGCACCGGGGAGCTGTTTTTT. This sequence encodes CASSHAGWGTGELFF.

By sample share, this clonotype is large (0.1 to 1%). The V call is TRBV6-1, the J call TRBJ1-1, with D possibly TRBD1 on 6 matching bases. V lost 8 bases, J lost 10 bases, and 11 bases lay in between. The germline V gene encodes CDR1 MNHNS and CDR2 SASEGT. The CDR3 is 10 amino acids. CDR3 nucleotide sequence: TGTGCCAGCGAGGAGGGGGGAGCTTTCTTT. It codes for CASEEGGAFF.

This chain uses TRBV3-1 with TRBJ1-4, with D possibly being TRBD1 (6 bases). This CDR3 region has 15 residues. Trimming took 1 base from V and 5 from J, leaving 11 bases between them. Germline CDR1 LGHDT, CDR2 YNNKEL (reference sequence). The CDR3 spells CASSQAGTQNEKLFF. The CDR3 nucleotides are TGTGCCAGCAGCCAAGCCGGGACACAAAATGAAAAACTGTTTTTT.

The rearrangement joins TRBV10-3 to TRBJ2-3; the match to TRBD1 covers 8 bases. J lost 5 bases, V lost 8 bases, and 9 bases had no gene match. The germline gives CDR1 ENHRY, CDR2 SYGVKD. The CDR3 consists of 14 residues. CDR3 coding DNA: TGTGCCATCGGGGACAGGCACAGCCAAGATACGCAGTATTTT. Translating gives CAIGDRHSQDTQYF.

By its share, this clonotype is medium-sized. The CDR3 nucleotides are TGTGCCAGCAGTCGATACAATGAGCAGTTCTTC. Its translation is CASSRYNEQFF. The V and J genes are TRBV27 and TRBJ2-1; no definite D call. In germline, CDR1 is MNHEY, CDR2 SMNVEV (reference sequence). The CDR3 contains 11 residues. V lost 5 bases, J lost 4 bases, and 3 bases lay in between.

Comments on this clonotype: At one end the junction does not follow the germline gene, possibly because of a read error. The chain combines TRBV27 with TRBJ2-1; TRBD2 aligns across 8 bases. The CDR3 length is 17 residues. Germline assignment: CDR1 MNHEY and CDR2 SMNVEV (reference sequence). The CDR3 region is CASREGRGGPDPETQYF. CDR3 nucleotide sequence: TGTGCCAGCAGGGAGGGTCGCGGGGGGCCTGACCCAGAGACGCAGTATTTC.

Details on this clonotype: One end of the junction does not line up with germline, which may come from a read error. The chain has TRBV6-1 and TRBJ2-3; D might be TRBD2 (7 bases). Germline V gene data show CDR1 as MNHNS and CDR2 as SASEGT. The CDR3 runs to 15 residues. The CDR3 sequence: CASGWEGVSTGTQFF. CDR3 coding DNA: TGTGCCAGCGGCTGGGAGGGTGTGAGCACAGGGACGCAGTTTTTT.

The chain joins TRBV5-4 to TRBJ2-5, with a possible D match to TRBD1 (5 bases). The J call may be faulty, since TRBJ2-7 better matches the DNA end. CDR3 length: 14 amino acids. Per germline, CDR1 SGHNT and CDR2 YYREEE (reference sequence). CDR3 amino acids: CASSLAGQHYEQYF. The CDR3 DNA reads TGTGCCAGCAGCTTGGCAGGACAACACTACGAGCAGTACTTC.

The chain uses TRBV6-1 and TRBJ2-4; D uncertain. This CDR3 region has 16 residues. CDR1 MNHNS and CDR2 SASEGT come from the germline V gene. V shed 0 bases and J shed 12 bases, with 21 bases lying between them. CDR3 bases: TGTGCCAGCAGTGAAGCGGGGATGTGGGCCAGAAATACTCAGTACTTC. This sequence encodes CASSEAGMWARNTQYF.

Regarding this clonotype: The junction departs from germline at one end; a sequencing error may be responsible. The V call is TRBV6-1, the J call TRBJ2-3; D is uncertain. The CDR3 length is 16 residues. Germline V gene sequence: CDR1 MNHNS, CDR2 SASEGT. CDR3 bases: TGTGCCAGCAGCGAAGCCGGGCTGTGGGCCAGAAACATGCAGTATTTT. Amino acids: CASSEAGLWARNMQYF.

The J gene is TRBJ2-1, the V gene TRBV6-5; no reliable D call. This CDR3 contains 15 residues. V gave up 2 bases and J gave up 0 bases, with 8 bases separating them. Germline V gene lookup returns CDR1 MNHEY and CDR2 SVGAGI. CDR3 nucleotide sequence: TGTGCCAGCAGTTACGACGGTAGCTCCTACAATGAGCAGTTCTTC. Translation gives CASSYDGSSYNEQFF.

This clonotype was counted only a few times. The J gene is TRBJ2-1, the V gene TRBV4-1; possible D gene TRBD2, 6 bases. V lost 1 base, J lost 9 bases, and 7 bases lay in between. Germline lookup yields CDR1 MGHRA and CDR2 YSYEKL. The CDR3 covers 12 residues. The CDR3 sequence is CASSQGGIEQFF. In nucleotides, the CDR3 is TGCGCCAGCAGCCAAGGCGGGATTGAGCAGTTCTTC.

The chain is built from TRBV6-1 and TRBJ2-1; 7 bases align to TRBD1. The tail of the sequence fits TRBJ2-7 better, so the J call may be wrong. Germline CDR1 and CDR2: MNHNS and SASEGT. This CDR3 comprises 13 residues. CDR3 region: CASSARTGYEQYF. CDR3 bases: TGTGCCAGCAGTGCAAGGACAGGCTACGAGCAGTACTTC.